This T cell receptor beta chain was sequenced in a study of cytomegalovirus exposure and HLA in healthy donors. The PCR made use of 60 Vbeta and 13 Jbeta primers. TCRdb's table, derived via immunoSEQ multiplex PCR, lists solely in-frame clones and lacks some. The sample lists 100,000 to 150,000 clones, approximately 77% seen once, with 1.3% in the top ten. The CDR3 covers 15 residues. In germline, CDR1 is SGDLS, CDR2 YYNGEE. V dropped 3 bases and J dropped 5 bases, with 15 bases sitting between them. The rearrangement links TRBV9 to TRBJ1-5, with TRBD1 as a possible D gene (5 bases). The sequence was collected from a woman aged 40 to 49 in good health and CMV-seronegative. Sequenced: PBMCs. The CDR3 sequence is CASSDEMTEDQPQHF. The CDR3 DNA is TGTGCCAGCAGCGATGAGATGACAGAAGATCAGCCCCAGCATTTT.